This T cell receptor beta chain came from a study of control samples from healthy donors and cancer patients. The table came from immunoSEQ multiplex PCR; TCRdb's copy has only in-frame clones and leaves some out. This sample yields 45,000 to 60,000 clones, of which roughly 94% are seen a single time; 3% to 4% belongs to the top ten. CDR3 length equals 12 residues. Trimming stripped 5 bases from V and 7 bases from J, with 8 bases between. Germline loops: CDR1 SGHTA, CDR2 FQGTGA. Sequencing was done on a sample of blood. The clonotype comes from a man younger than 45 in good health. The V and J genes are TRBV7-3 and TRBJ2-2; possible D gene TRBD2, 5 bases. The CDR3 loop reads CASSPGGGELFF. CDR3 nucleotide sequence: TGTGCCAGCAGCCCTGGAGGCGGGGAGCTGTTTTTT.